The rows below give T cell receptor beta chains drawn from one sample of a study of CD8+CD57+ T cells in acquired aplastic anemia. TCRdb re-analysed the reads in MiXCR, keeping a single row per CDR3 protein. The table shows fewer than 200,000 distinct CDR3 sequences, with about half occurring only once. The sequenced sample consisted of sorted CD4+, CD8+, or CD8+CD57+ T cells (not recorded which) from PBMCs. The receptors originated from a human donor with aplastic anemia. The CDR3 runs from the conserved cysteine through the conserved F or W. Fields, in order: V gene, J gene, CDR3 protein.

V gene: TRBV10-3; J gene: TRBJ2-5; CDR3 protein: CAISEPTLAGKETQYF
V gene: TRBV20-1; J gene: TRBJ1-6; CDR3 protein: CSARVSTGGANPPLHF
V gene: TRBV7-8; J gene: TRBJ2-7; CDR3 protein: CASSQYGENRAGSRNF
V gene: TRBV19; J gene: TRBJ2-1; CDR3 protein: CASSTSGGSYNEQFF
V gene: TRBV10-3; J gene: TRBJ2-2; CDR3 protein: CASSPWNTGELFF
V gene: TRBV6-4; J gene: TRBJ1-5; CDR3 protein: CASRIVNQPQHF
V gene: TRBV2; J gene: TRBJ1-1; CDR3 protein: CASSYDRDTEAFF
V gene: TRBV7-9; J gene: TRBJ1-5; CDR3 protein: CASSLDFENQPQHF
V gene: TRBV19; J gene: TRBJ1-2; CDR3 protein: CASSIRGDGGYTF
V gene: TRBV19; J gene: TRBJ2-7; CDR3 protein: CASSQGPYEQYF
V gene: TRBV24-1; J gene: TRBJ1-2; CDR3 protein: CATSEGNGYTF
V gene: TRBV24-1; J gene: TRBJ2-3; CDR3 protein: CATQRGSGDTDTQYF
V gene: TRBV2; J gene: TRBJ2-5; CDR3 protein: CATGQPQETQYF
V gene: TRBV7-8; J gene: TRBJ2-7; CDR3 protein: CASSEPGPREQYF
V gene: TRBV25-1; J gene: TRBJ1-2; CDR3 protein: CASSEWGQNYGYTF
V gene: TRBV19; J gene: TRBJ1-5; CDR3 protein: CASSDAGAASQPQHF
V gene: TRBV7-6; J gene: TRBJ1-5; CDR3 protein: CASSLGGANQPQHF
V gene: TRBV15; J gene: TRBJ2-1; CDR3 protein: CATSTGSSYNEQFF
V gene: TRBV18; J gene: TRBJ1-3; CDR3 protein: CASSPGGIFSGNTIYF
V gene: TRBV7-8; J gene: TRBJ1-3; CDR3 protein: CASSFPGQDSGNTIYF
V gene: TRBV19; J gene: TRBJ1-5; CDR3 protein: CASRQGGSNQPQHF
V gene: TRBV24-1; J gene: TRBJ2-7; CDR3 protein: CATSGDRSYEQYF
V gene: TRBV12-3/TRBV12-4; J gene: TRBJ2-3; CDR3 protein: CASSLIVSTDTQYF
V gene: TRBV19; J gene: TRBJ1-5; CDR3 protein: CASSTQGAGYQPQHF
V gene: TRBV20-1; J gene: TRBJ2-7; CDR3 protein: CSAHPGAREQYF